The sequence of this TCR beta chain was determined in a study of long-term antiretroviral therapy in people with HIV. Whole-study findings and limits: Within the repertoire, clones expanded before ART were dominant at all time points.

From germline, CDR1 is LNHNV and CDR2 YYDKDF (reference sequence). The V end lost 5 bases, the J end lost 7 bases, and 9 bases lay between the germline ends. The CDR3 contains 12 residues. They ran version v3.0 of the immunoSEQ assay at survey level. The assay was immunoSEQ multiplex PCR, and TCRdb's table has in-frame clones only and misses some. The sample lists about 18,000 clones; 78% were seen once. Concerning this clone itself: Antigen specificity is unknown.

The sample was unsorted PBMCs, taken 0.3 years after starting antiretroviral therapy. The sequence was obtained from a woman in her forties or fifties with HIV. The chain employs TRBV15 and TRBJ1-5, with a weak D call TRBD1 (5 bases). The CDR3, as DNA: TGTGCCACCAGCGAGGGGAACCAGCCCCAGCATTTT. This sequence encodes CATSEGNQPQHF.